Reported below is one T cell receptor (beta chain). The antigen is not known. The sample belongs to a study of blood T cells in healthy people across ages. Broader study findings: A roughly linear age-dependent decrease characterized TCR beta diversity per million T cells. Aged donors had fewer naive CD4+ cells and lower diversity than long-lived donors. Calculation of diversity from one million T cells yielded estimates considered to be underestimates.

Germline-derived CDR1 and CDR2 are SGHTA and FQGTGA. This CDR3 comprises 19 residues. The V gene lost 0 bases and the J gene lost 5 bases, with 23 bases spanning the gap. Sample-barcoded 5' priming and a J-beta primer mix drove a second PCR of roughly 6 to 12 cycles. In TCRdb, the 5' RACE reads were re-called with MiXCR into one record per CDR3 protein. Of 920,000 or so distinct CDR3 sequences listed, less than 50% are singletons. The TCR was taken from a woman in her fifties or sixties in good health. The chain recombines TRBV7-3 with TRBJ2-1, with a tentative D call TRBD2 (5 bases). Material for sequencing was blood. The CDR3, as DNA: TGTGCCAGCAGCTTAACCCACGGAACCATATCACCCGGGGACAATGAGCAGTTCTTC. It codes for CASSLTHGTISPGDNEQFF.